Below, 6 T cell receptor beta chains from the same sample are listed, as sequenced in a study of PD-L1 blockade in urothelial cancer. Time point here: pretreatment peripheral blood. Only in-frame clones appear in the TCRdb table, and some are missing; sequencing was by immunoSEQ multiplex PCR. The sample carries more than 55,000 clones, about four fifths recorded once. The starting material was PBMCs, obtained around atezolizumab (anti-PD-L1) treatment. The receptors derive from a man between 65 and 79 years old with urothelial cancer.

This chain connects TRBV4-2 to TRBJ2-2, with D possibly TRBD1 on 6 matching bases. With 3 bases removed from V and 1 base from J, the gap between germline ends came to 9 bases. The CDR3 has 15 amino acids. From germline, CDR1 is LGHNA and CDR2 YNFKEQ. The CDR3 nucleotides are TGTGCCAGCAGCCACCCGGGACAGAACACCGGGGAGCTGTTTTTT. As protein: CASSHPGQNTGELFF.

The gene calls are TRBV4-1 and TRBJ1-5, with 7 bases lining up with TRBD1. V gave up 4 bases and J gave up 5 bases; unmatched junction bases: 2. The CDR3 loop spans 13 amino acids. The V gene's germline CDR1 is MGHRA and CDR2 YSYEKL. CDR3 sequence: CASSRDSDQPQHF. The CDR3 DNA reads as TGCGCCAGCAGCCGGGACAGCGATCAGCCCCAGCATTTT.

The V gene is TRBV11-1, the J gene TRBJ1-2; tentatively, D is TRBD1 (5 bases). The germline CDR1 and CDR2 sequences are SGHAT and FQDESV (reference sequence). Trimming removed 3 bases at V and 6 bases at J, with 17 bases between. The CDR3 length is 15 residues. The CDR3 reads CASSLMSGGIDGYTF. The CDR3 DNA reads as TGTGCCAGCAGCTTGATGTCGGGGGGTATTGATGGCTACACCTTC.

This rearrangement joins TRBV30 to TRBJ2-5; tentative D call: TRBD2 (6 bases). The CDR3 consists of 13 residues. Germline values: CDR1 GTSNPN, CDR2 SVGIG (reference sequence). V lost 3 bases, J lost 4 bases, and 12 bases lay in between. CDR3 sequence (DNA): TGTGCCTGGAGCACGGGAGTGCGAGAGACCCAGTACTTC. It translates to CAWSTGVRETQYF.

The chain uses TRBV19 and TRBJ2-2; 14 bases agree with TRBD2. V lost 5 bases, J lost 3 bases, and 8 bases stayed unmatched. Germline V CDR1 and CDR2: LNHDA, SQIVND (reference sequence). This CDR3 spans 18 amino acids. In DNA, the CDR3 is TGTGCCAGTAGTGACAAGACTAGCGGGAGGGCGGACACCGGGGAGCTGTTTTTT. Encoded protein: CASSDKTSGRADTGELFF.

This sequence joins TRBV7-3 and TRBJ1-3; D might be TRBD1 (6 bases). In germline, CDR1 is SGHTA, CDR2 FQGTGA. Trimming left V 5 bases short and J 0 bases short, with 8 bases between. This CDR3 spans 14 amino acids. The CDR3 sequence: CASSPDSSGNTIYF. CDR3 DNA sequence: TGTGCCAGCAGCCCGGACAGCTCTGGAAACACCATATATTTT.